One T cell receptor (beta chain) is described in this entry. Antigen: not known. This entry belongs to a study of T cells in localized non-small cell lung cancer. Study-wide findings and caveats: Blood T cell density predicted longer survival; adjacent-lung clonality, shorter. Uninvolved adjacent lung had more T cell clonality than any other tissue, topping tumor.

The table came from immunoSEQ multiplex PCR; TCRdb's copy has only in-frame clones and leaves some out. This sample has some 130,000 clones; 70% to 90% occur once, and the top ten carry 1.5% to 2%. The origin of this receptor is a female donor over 55 with stage I lung adenocarcinoma. The sample consisted of peripheral blood, taken before any cancer treatment.

CDR3 sequence (DNA): TGCAGTGCCCACTCCGGGGAGACCCAGTACTTC. Encoded protein: CSAHSGETQYF. The chain couples TRBV20-1 to TRBJ2-5, with D hard to call. The CDR3 is 11 amino acids. Trimming cost V 6 bases and J 5 bases, with 10 bases left between them. Per the germline V gene, CDR1 is DFQATT and CDR2 is SNEGSKA (reference sequence).